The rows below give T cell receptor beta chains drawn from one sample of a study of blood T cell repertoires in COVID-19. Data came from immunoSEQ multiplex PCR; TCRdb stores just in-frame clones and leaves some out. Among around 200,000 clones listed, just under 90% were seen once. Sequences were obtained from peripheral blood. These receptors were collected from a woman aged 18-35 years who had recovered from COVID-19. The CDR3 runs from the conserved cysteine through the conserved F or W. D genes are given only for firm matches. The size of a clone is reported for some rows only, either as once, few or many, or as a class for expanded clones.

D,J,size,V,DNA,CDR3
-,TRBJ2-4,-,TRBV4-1,TGCGCCAGCAGTCGACAGGAAAACATTCAGTACTTC,CASSRQENIQYF
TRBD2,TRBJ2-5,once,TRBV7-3,TGTGCCAGCAGCCGGGGACTAGCGGGGGGAGAGTACCAAGAGACCCAGTACTTC,CASSRGLAGGEYQETQYF
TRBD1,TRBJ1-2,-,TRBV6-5,TGTGCCAGCTCCAGGGGGCCAAACTATGGCTACACCTTC,CASSRGPNYGYTF
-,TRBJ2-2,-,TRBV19,TGTGCCAGTAGTCCTTGGGCTGCCGGGGAGCTGTTTTTT,CASSPWAAGELFF
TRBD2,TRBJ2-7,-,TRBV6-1,TGTGCCAGCAGTGAAGTAGGTAGCGGGGGGCAGGTCGAGCAGTACTTC,CASSEVGSGGQVEQYF
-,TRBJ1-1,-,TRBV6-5,TGTGCCAGCAGCCCCGCGGAGAACACTGAAGCTTTCTTT,CASSPAENTEAFF
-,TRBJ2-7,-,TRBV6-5,TGTGCCAGCAGTTACAAGGTCAGGTCCAACGAGCAGTACTTC,CASSYKVRSNEQYF
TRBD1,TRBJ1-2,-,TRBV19,TGTGCCAGTAGTGCGGTAACAGGGGGCGGTAGCTATGGCTACACCTTC,CASSAVTGGGSYGYTF
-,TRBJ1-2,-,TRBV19,TGTGCCAGTAGTATAGTTGGCCAAAACTATGGCTACACCTTC,CASSIVGQNYGYTF
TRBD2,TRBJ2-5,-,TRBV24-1,TGTGCCACCAGTGATCCCCCACTAGCGGGAGCAGAGACCCAGTACTTC,CATSDPPLAGAETQYF
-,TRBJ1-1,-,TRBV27,TGTGCCAGCAACCTGTTTCCAATGAGGCAGGGGACTAAGTACACTGAAGCTTTCTTT,CASNLFPMRQGTKYTEAFF
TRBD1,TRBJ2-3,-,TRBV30,TGTGCCTGGAGTGTCTCCGGGACAGGGTTTAGCACAGATACGCAGTATTTT,CAWSVSGTGFSTDTQYF
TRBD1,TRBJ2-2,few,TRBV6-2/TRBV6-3,TGTGCCAGCAGCCTGACAGGGGGCGAGACCGGGGAGCTGTTTTTT,CASSLTGGETGELFF
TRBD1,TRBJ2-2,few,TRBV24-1,TGTGCCACCAGTGCGACGGACAGGGAGGCCGGGGAGCTGTTTTTT,CATSATDREAGELFF
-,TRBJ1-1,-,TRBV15,TGTGCCACCAGCAGAGCGGACACTGAAGCTTTCTTT,CATSRADTEAFF
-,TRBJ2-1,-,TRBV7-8,TGTGCCAGCAGCTCACTAGGGTACAATGAGCAGTTCTTC,CASSSLGYNEQFF
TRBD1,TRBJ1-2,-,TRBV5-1,TGCGCCAGCAGCTTGGCCGGGACAGGGGAGGGCTACACCTTC,CASSLAGTGEGYTF
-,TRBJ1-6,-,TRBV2,TGTGCCAGCAGTGAAGGCGCCTTTCGTTCACCCCTCCACTTT,CASSEGAFRSPLHF
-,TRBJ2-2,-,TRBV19,TGTGCCAGTAGCCACAGGGTCACCGGGGAGCTGTTTTTT,CASSHRVTGELFF
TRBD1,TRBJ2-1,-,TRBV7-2,TGTGCCAGCAGCTCGGACCAGGGGGCAGGGCAGTTCTTC,CASSSDQGAGQFF
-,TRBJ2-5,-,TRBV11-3,TGTGCCAGCAGCTTGACAGTCCTAGAGACCCAGTACTTC,CASSLTVLETQYF
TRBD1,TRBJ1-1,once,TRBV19,TGTGCCACCCGACAGGGGCCGAACACTGAAGCTTTCTTT,CATRQGPNTEAFF
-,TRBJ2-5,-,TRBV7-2,TGTGCCAGCAGCTTAGAGCTAGCCGAAGAGACCCAGTACTTC,CASSLELAEETQYF
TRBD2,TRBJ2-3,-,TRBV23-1,TGCGCCAGCAGTCACTCATCGGGGAGGCTAGCGGGATTCGGTTGCACAGATACGCAGTATTTT,CASSHSSGRLAGFGCTDTQYF
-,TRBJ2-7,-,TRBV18,TGTGCCAGCTCACCGGAGAGCTCCTACGAGCAGTACTTC,CASSPESSYEQYF
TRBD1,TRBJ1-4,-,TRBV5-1,TGCGCCAGCACCACTGGGACAGGGAATGAAAAACTGTTTTTT,CASTTGTGNEKLFF
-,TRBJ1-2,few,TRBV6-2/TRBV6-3,TGTGCCAGCAGTTACTCGATCTTGAACGGGAGCTGGAACTATGGCTACACCTTC,CASSYSILNGSWNYGYTF
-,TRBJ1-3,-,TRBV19,TGTGCCAGTAGTATAGCAGGGCGCTCTGGAAACACCATATATTTT,CASSIAGRSGNTIYF
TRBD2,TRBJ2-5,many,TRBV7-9,TGTGCCAGCAGCTTAGAAAGGGAAGCGGGACGGAAGACCCAGTACTTC,CASSLEREAGRKTQYF
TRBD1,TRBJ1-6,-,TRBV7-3,TGTGCCAGCAGCCCTGGACAGGGCAATTCACCCCTCCACTTT,CASSPGQGNSPLHF
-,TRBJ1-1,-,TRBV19,TGTGCCAGTATTGAGGAACCGGACACTGAAGCTTTCTTT,CASIEEPDTEAFF
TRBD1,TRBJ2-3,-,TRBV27,TGTGCCAGCAGTTTATATCGGACAGGGGGAACAGATACGCAGTATTTT,CASSLYRTGGTDTQYF
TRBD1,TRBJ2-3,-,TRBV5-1,TGCGCCAGCAGCCCCCCGGGACAGAGCACAGATACGCAGTATTTT,CASSPPGQSTDTQYF
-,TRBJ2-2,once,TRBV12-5,TGTGCTAGTGGTTTGGCGGGAACCGGGGAGCTGTTTTTT,CASGLAGTGELFF
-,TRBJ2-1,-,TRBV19,TGTGCCAGTAGTCACACTGGGCTGCACAATGAGCAGTTCTTC,CASSHTGLHNEQFF
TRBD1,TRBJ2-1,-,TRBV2,TGTGCCACCGAACAGTACAGGGGGCTGAATGAGCAGTTCTTC,CATEQYRGLNEQFF
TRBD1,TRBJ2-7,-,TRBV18,TGTGCCAGCTCACCGTACCGGGACAGGGACTACGAGCAGTACTTC,CASSPYRDRDYEQYF
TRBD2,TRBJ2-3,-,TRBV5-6,TGTGCCAGCAGCTGGACTAGCGGAGATACGCAGTATTTT,CASSWTSGDTQYF
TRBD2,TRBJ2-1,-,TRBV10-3,TGTGCCATCACTCGGTACGGGGGGAGAGACGATGAGCAGTTCTTC,CAITRYGGRDDEQFF
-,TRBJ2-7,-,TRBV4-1,TGCGCCAGCAGCCAAGAACTTCACTACGAGCAGTACTTC,CASSQELHYEQYF
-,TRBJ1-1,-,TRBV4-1,TGCGCCAGCAGACAGGACAGCAGTAACACTGAAGCTTTCTTT,CASRQDSSNTEAFF
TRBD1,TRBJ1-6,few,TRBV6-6,TGTGCCGGGAAAGGACAGGGGCAATCACCCCTCCACTTT,CAGKGQGQSPLHF
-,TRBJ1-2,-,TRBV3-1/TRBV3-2,TGTGCCAGCAGCCAAGTCGGGGCAGGGGATCCCTATGGCTACACCTTC,CASSQVGAGDPYGYTF
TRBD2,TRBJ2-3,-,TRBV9,TGTGCCAGCAGCGTAGCCTCGTCTAGCGGGACCGCCGGTATTAGAAGCACAGATACGCAGTATTTT,CASSVASSSGTAGIRSTDTQYF
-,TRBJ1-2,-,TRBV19,TGTGCCAGTAGACCTGGGGGCGACTATGGCTACACCTTC,CASRPGGDYGYTF
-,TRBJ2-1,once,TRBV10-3,TGTGCCATCGGGGCAGGCAGTGGAGGGGAGCAGTTCTTC,CAIGAGSGGEQFF
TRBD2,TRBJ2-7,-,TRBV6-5,TGTGCCAGCAGGACTCGGGGGGATGTGAACAAGCAGTACTTC,CASRTRGDVNKQYF
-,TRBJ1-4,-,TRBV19,TGTGCCAGTAGTATCGGGTATGCAACTAATGAAAAACTGTTTTTT,CASSIGYATNEKLFF